These 6 T cell receptor beta chains were all obtained from the same sample, sequenced in a study of PD-L1 blockade in urothelial cancer. Noted time point: peripheral blood 6 weeks after treatment start. TCRdb's copy holds only in-frame clones and misses some; the assay was immunoSEQ multiplex PCR. This sample has 100,000 to 150,000 clones; 86% occur once, and the top ten carry roughly 2.4%. This material consisted of PBMCs, taken around atezolizumab (anti-PD-L1) treatment. The receptors stem from a man in his fifties with urothelial cancer.

The V call is TRBV18, the J call TRBJ1-3; 7 bases agree with TRBD1. The CDR3 contains 19 residues. CDR1 is KGHSH and CDR2 is LQKENI in the germline V gene. V gave up 5 bases and J gave up 0 bases; unmatched junction bases: 16. For the CDR3, the DNA is TGTGCCAGCTCATCATACAGGACAGGAGGACCCTACTCTGGAAACACCATATATTTT. Amino acids: CASSSYRTGGPYSGNTIYF.

The table lists this clone with a count of one. This chain uses TRBV5-1 with TRBJ2-7; weak D call: TRBD1 (5 bases). CDR1 and CDR2 (germline): SGHRS, YFSETQ. V lost 0 bases and J 0 bases, leaving 13 bases between the germline ends. This CDR3 is 16 amino acids long. CDR3 loop: CASSLVLGVGSYEQYF. Here the CDR3 DNA reads TGCGCCAGCAGCTTGGTATTAGGGGTGGGCTCCTACGAGCAGTACTTC.

The DNA for the CDR3 is TGTGCCAGCAGCAGGACAGGGAGGAACACCGGGGAGCTGTTTTTT. Amino acid sequence: CASSRTGRNTGELFF. The chain joins TRBV5-6 to TRBJ2-2; 8 bases are a match to TRBD1. The germline CDR1 and CDR2 sequences are SGHDT and YYEEEE. The ends lost 4 bases at V and 1 base at J; junction bases unmatched: 3. The CDR3 spans 15 residues. Variable domain in full (rest from reference TRBV5-6 and TRBJ2-2): DAGVTQSPTHLIKTRGQQVTLRCSPKSGHDTVSWYQQALGQGPQFIFQYYEEEERQRGNFPDRFSGHQFPNYSSELNVNALLLGDSALYLCASSRTGRNTGELFFGEGSRLTVL.

The chain links TRBV11-2 to TRBJ1-6; D possibly corresponds to TRBD1 (6 bases). The V and J ends lost 1 base and 5 bases respectively, with 9 bases between them. The CDR3 is 15 amino acids. CDR1 is SGHAT, CDR2 FQNNGV, per germline. CDR3 protein: CASSLAGQNNSPLHF. The CDR3, as DNA: TGTGCCAGCAGCTTAGCAGGACAGAATAATTCACCCCTCCACTTT.

J is TRBJ1-5 and V is TRBV29-1; 10 positions match TRBD1. The CDR3 loop spans 14 amino acids. Germline V lookup: CDR1 SQVTM, CDR2 ANQGSEA. V gave up 5 bases and J gave up 0 bases; unmatched junction bases: 1. CDR3 nucleotides: TGCAGCGTTTGGGACAGGGGTAGCAATCAGCCCCAGCATTTT. It codes for CSVWDRGSNQPQHF. Based on the CDR3 plus reference TRBV29-1 and TRBJ1-5, the full variable domain is SAVISQKPSRDICQRGTSLTIQCQVDSQVTMMFWYRQQPGQSLTLIATANQGSEATYESGFVIDKFPISRPNLTFSTLTVSNMSPEDSSIYLCSVWDRGSNQPQHFGDGTRLSIL.

CDR3: CASSDPAGGLYEQYF. DNA for the CDR3: TGTGCCAGCAGTGACCCGGCGGGTGGACTCTACGAGCAGTACTTC. The V and J genes are TRBV6-1 and TRBJ2-7; D possibly corresponds to TRBD2 (5 bases). CDR1 and CDR2 (germline): MNHNS, SASEGT. This CDR3 has 15 residues. V was cut by 3 bases and J by 3 bases, with 15 bases left in between.